This T cell receptor beta chain was sequenced in a study of T cells in localized non-small cell lung cancer. From germline, CDR1 is MNHEY and CDR2 SVGAGI. Trimming removed 0 bases from V and 2 bases from J, with 11 bases in between. CDR3 length: 15 amino acids. The repertoire was sequenced with immunoSEQ multiplex PCR; TCRdb's copy has only in-frame clones and lacks some. The sample shows some 50,000 clones, approximately 80% of them seen only once. The rearrangement links TRBV6-5 to TRBJ2-7, with TRBD2 as a possible D gene (6 bases). The TCR originated in a man between 35 and 75 years old with stage III lung adenocarcinoma. The source was peripheral blood mononuclear cells, collected before any cancer treatment. For the CDR3, the DNA is TGTGCCAGCAGTTACTCGAATGGAGGGGCCTACGAGCAGTACTTC. Translated, it gives CASSYSNGGAYEQYF.